This TCR beta chain was retrieved from a study of T cells in Graves' hyperthyroidism and ophthalmopathy. Amplified regions were TCR beta CDR3 sequences from RNA transcripts. TCR CDR3 regions were first amplified by RT-PCR with HTBI primers. TCRdb reprocessed the multiplex PCR reads via MiXCR and lists one record per CDR3 protein. Altogether about 760,000 distinct CDR3 sequences are present, approximately 36% being singletons, with the ten largest covering around 30%. Across 18 months, stable Graves' hyperthyroidism was marked by no progression to ophthalmopathy. CDR1 and CDR2 from the germline V gene are LGHDT and YNNKEL (reference sequence). The CDR3 sequence is 14 residues long. Trimming pared 6 bases from V and 0 bases from J, leaving 11 bases between.

This TCR was recovered from a woman aged 40 to 50 with Graves' hyperthyroidism. The chain carries TRBV3-1 and TRBJ1-2, with D possibly being TRBD1 (5 bases). Sequencing was performed on blood. In DNA form, the CDR3 reads TGTGCCAGCAGTCAGACAGAGACTAACTATGGCTACACCTTC. Its translation: CASSQTETNYGYTF.